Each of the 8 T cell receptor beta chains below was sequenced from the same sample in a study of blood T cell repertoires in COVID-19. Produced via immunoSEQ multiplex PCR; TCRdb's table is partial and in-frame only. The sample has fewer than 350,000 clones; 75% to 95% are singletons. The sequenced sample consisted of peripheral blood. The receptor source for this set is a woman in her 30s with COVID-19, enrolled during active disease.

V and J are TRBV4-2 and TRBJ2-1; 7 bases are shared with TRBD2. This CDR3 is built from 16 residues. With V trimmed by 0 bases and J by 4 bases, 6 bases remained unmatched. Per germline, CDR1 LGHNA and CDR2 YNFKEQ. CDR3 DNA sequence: TGTGCCAGCAGCCAAGATGCCGGGAGGCAGTACAATGAGCAGTTCTTC. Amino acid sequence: CASSQDAGRQYNEQFF.

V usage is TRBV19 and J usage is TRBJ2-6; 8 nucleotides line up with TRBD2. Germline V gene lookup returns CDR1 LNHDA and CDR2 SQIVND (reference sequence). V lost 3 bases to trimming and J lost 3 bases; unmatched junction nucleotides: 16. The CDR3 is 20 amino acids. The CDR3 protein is CASSIARGGLKSYGANVLTF. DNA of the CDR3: TGTGCCAGTAGTATTGCCCGGGGGGGACTGAAATCTTATGGGGCCAACGTCCTGACTTTC.

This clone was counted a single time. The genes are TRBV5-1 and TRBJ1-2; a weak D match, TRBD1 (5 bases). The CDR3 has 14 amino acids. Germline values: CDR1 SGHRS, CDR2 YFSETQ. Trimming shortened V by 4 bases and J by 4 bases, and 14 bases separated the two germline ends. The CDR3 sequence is CASSQDPGGYGYTF. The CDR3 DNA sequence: TGCGCCAGCAGCCAAGACCCCGGGGGCTATGGCTACACCTTC.

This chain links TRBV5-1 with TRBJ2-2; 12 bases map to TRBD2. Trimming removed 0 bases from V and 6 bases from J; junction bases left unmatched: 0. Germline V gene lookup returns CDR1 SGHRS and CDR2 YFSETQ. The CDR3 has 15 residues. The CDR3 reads CASSLGLAGAGELFF. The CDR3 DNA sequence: TGCGCCAGCAGCTTGGGACTAGCGGGAGCCGGGGAGCTGTTTTTT.

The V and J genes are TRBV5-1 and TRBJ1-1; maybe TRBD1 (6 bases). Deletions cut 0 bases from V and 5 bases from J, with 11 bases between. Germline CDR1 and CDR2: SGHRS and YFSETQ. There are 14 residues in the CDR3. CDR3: CASSLDMGATEAFF. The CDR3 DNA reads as TGCGCCAGCAGCTTGGATATGGGGGCGACTGAAGCTTTCTTT.

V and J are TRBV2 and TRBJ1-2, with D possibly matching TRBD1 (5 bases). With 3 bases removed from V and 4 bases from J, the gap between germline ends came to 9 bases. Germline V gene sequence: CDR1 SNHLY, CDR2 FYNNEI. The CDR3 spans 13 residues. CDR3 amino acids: CASSDGRAYGYTF. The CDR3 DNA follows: TGTGCCAGCAGTGACGGCAGGGCCTATGGCTACACCTTC.

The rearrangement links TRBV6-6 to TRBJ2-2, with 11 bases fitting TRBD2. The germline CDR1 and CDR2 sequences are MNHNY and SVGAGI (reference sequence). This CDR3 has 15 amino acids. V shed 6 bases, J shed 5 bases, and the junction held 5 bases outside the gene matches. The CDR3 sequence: CASRGLAGLTGELFF. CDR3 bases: TGTGCCAGCAGAGGACTAGCGGGCCTTACCGGGGAGCTGTTTTTT.

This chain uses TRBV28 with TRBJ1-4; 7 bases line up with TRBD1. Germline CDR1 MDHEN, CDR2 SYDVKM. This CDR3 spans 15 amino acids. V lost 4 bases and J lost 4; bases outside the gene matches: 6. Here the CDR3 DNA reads TGTGCCAGCAGTTCACGGGGACAGATTAATGAAAAACTGTTTTTT. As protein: CASSSRGQINEKLFF.